This TCR beta chain appears in the sequencing data of a study of identical twins. TCRdb independently ran MiXCR on the 5' RACE reads; one entry per CDR3 protein. The sample yields 200,000 to 250,000 distinct CDR3 sequences, roughly 7% seen once. V lost 4 bases and J lost 4, with 14 bases in between. Germline-derived CDR1 and CDR2 are KGHDR and SFDVKD. CDR3 length equals 15 residues. This clonotype appeared many times. A further study also used this sample, focusing on yellow fever vaccine responses in identical twins.

This chain joins TRBV24-1 and TRBJ2-3; a weak D match, TRBD1 (6 bases). This sequence originates from a woman younger than 35 in good health. The specimen was memory (CD45RO+) T cells sorted from blood. For the CDR3, the DNA is TGTGCCACCAGTGAGCCAGGGGCGAAAGCAGATACGCAGTATTTT. Amino acids: CATSEPGAKADTQYF.